This T cell receptor (beta chain) was identified during a study of memory B cells and T cells in multiple sclerosis. Study-level results: Normalization was needed because clone-set size differences affected shared clonotype counts.

Turning to this clone: Its antigen is not identified.

Clones were read by immunoSEQ multiplex PCR, and TCRdb kept only the in-frame ones, dropping some. The data show about 14,000 clones, roughly three quarters seen once. V was pared by 7 bases and J by 11 bases, with 10 bases of the junction left unmatched. Germline CDR1 SQVTM, CDR2 ANQGSEA. The CDR3 contains 12 residues. This receptor was identified in a human donor with multiple sclerosis. The sample was memory (CD45RO+) CD4+ T cells from blood. The chain recombines TRBV29-1 with TRBJ2-1; 8 positions match TRBD1. The CDR3 protein is CSDMTGVSKQFF. As DNA, the CDR3 is TGCAGCGACATGACAGGGGTCAGTAAGCAGTTCTTC.